This entry lists 27 T cell receptor beta chains sequenced from one sample in a study of control samples from healthy donors and cancer patients. The repertoire was sequenced with immunoSEQ multiplex PCR; TCRdb's copy has only in-frame clones and lacks some. In the table there are 150,000 to 200,000 clones, 75% to 95% of which are singletons. The sequenced material came from blood. All receptors derive from a woman aged 40 to 50 in good health.

The rearrangement joins TRBV10-2 to TRBJ2-7, with 9 bases lining up with TRBD2. The CDR3 has 13 residues. The V segment lost 2 bases and the J segment 6 bases; nucleotides outside the gene matches: 2. Germline V CDR1 and CDR2: WSHSY, SAAADI. CDR3 amino acids: CASSEASGVEQYF. DNA of the CDR3: TGCGCCAGCAGTGAGGCTAGCGGGGTCGAGCAGTACTTC.

The CDR3 coding sequence is TGTGCCAGCAGCCGCGACCGTTCTGAAGCTTTCTTT. This gives the protein CASSRDRSEAFF. The chain couples TRBV3-1 (or the pseudogene TRBV3-2) to TRBJ1-1; D remains ambiguous. Germline V gives CDR1 LGHDT, CDR2 YNNKEL (reference sequence). V lost 4 bases to trimming and J lost 6 bases, with 9 bases between them. CDR3 length equals 12 residues.

The sample holds one count of this clone. The chain links TRBV5-1 to TRBJ2-2; 9 bases are a match to TRBD1. CDR3 length equals 17 residues. The germline CDR1 and CDR2 sequences are SGHRS and YFSETQ. V dropped 0 bases and J dropped 6; count of bases not matched to a gene: 9. This CDR3 is CASSLAVGQGSAGELFF. CDR3 nucleotides: TGCGCCAGCAGCTTGGCGGTGGGACAGGGTTCCGCCGGGGAGCTGTTTTTT.

As for this clone: Other nucleotide sequences in the sample specify the same CDR3. V is TRBV5-1 and J is TRBJ1-5, with D possibly TRBD1 on 5 matching bases. The CDR3 is 15 residues long. The ends were cut back, 0 bases at V and 2 bases at J, with 9 bases in the middle. Per germline, CDR1 SGHRS and CDR2 YFSETQ. CDR3 sequence (DNA): TGCGCCAGCAGCTTGGAGGGGAGCGGCAATCAGCCCCAGCATTTT. It encodes CASSLEGSGNQPQHF.

This clone was picked up one time. This chain joins TRBV2 and TRBJ1-2; 9 bases are a match to TRBD1. V gave up 2 bases and J gave up 4 bases; unmatched junction bases: 5. The CDR3 sequence is 15 residues long. Germline V lookup: CDR1 SNHLY, CDR2 FYNNEI. The CDR3 DNA reads as TGTGCCAGCAGTGAAACAGGGGGCGCGTCCTATGGCTACACCTTC. Translating gives CASSETGGASYGYTF.

The chain couples TRBV7-3 to TRBJ2-1, with 10 bases that match TRBD1. This CDR3 comprises 15 residues. Germline V gives CDR1 SGHTA, CDR2 FQGTGA. The J segment lost 2 bases and the V segment lost 4 bases, leaving 2 bases of the junction unmatched. CDR3 nucleotides: TGTGCCAGCAGCTCCGGGACAGGGGCCTACAATGAGCAGTTCTTC. It yields the protein CASSSGTGAYNEQFF.

A note on this clone: Other DNA sequences in the same sample also yield this CDR3. This chain connects TRBV12-3 or TRBV12-4 to TRBJ2-7; perhaps TRBD1 as D (5 bases). The CDR3 has 13 residues. Trimming pared 3 bases from V and 3 bases from J, leaving 9 bases between. CDR3 residues: CASSFRQGYEQYF. CDR3 in DNA: TGTGCCAGCAGTTTCCGTCAGGGCTACGAGCAGTACTTC.

J is TRBJ2-1 and V is TRBV5-6, with TRBD2 matching over 9 bases. The CDR3 extends over 17 amino acids. CDR1 and CDR2 (germline): SGHDT, YYEEEE. With V trimmed by 5 bases and J by 6 bases, 15 bases remained unmatched. This CDR3 is CASRARSGGTVANEQFF. CDR3 bases: TGTGCCAGCAGAGCCCGGAGCGGGGGGACTGTTGCCAATGAGCAGTTCTTC.

The chain combines TRBV6-6 with TRBJ1-4; TRBD1 aligns across 10 bases. This CDR3 has 17 amino acids. V was pared by 5 bases and J by 3 bases, with 9 bases of the junction left unmatched. CDR1 is MNHNY and CDR2 is SVGAGI in the germline V gene (reference sequence). DNA of the CDR3: TGTGCCAGCAGTCCTAAGGACAGGGGGGTGGCTAATGAAAAACTGTTTTTT. It yields the protein CASSPKDRGVANEKLFF.

The V and J genes are TRBV29-1 and TRBJ2-3; D gene unclear. Germline lookup yields CDR1 SQVTM and CDR2 ANQGSEA. The length of the CDR3 is 15 residues. Trimming took off 6 bases at V and 1 base at J, with 17 bases between the two ends. CDR3 bases: TGCAGCGTCGCTCCTCTGGGGAAGCGCACAGATACGCAGTATTTT. Encoded protein: CSVAPLGKRTDTQYF.

This sequence joins TRBV19 and TRBJ1-1; perhaps TRBD1 as D (6 bases). The CDR3 has 16 residues. Germline loops: CDR1 LNHDA, CDR2 SQIVND (reference sequence). Trimming removed 10 bases at V and 4 bases at J, with 25 bases between. CDR3 protein: CAIHRLGGLDSTEAFF. CDR3 coding DNA: TGTGCCATCCACCGGCTGGGGGGCTTAGATAGCACTGAAGCTTTCTTT.

This clone was found a few times. V and J are TRBV7-9 and TRBJ1-1; unclear D gene. V lost 8 bases, J lost 7 bases, and 20 bases lay in between. Per the germline V gene, CDR1 is SEHNR and CDR2 is FQNEAQ (reference sequence). The CDR3 runs to 14 residues. The CDR3 DNA is TGTGCCAGCTCCCCTTCCCGGGGAGGGAATGAAGCTTTCTTT. Amino acid sequence: CASSPSRGGNEAFF.

The chain uses TRBV29-1 and TRBJ2-5; the match to TRBD1 covers 7 bases. With 5 bases clipped from V and 2 bases from J, the junction kept 14 bases outside the gene matches. Germline V gives CDR1 SQVTM, CDR2 ANQGSEA. The CDR3 is made up of 16 amino acids. The CDR3 protein is CSVINTLQGIQETQYF. CDR3 nucleotide sequence: TGCAGCGTTATCAACACTTTACAGGGGATTCAAGAGACCCAGTACTTC.

The CDR3 region is CASSGAIQETQYF. The CDR3 DNA follows: TGTGCCAGCAGCGGAGCCATTCAAGAGACCCAGTACTTC. The chain combines TRBV7-7 with TRBJ2-5; D unclear. The CDR3 sequence is 13 residues long. V lost 5 bases and J lost 2, with 9 bases in between. CDR1 is SSHAT and CDR2 is FNYEAQ in the germline V gene (reference sequence).

The chain recombines TRBV7-6 with TRBJ2-2, with D possibly matching TRBD2 (7 bases). V gave up 5 bases and J gave up 6 bases, with 13 bases separating them. Germline CDR1 and CDR2: SGHVS and FNYEAQ. The CDR3 loop spans 14 amino acids. CDR3 sequence: CASSQAGAAGELFF. DNA for the CDR3: TGTGCCAGCAGCCAGGCGGGGGCGGCCGGGGAGCTGTTTTTT.

The chain links TRBV19 to TRBJ1-5, with 9 positions matching TRBD1. Germline V gives CDR1 LNHDA, CDR2 SQIVND (reference sequence). The ends lost 4 bases at V and 2 bases at J; junction bases unmatched: 3. The CDR3 consists of 15 residues. DNA of the CDR3: TGTGCCAGTAGTACGAGGACAGGGGGCAATCAGCCCCAGCATTTT. Residues: CASSTRTGGNQPQHF.

This chain connects TRBV7-2 to TRBJ1-4, with 9 bases that match TRBD1. Trimming removed 4 bases from V and 8 bases from J; junction bases left unmatched: 8. Germline CDR1 SGHTA, CDR2 FQGNSA. The CDR3 consists of 15 residues. The CDR3 DNA sequence: TGTGCCAGCAGCTCCTCCGGGACAGGGCAGGAAAAACTGTTTTTT. This translates into CASSSSGTGQEKLFF.

The chain combines TRBV27 with TRBJ2-7; D call uncertain. CDR1 and CDR2 (germline): MNHEY, SMNVEV (reference sequence). V gave up 0 bases and J gave up 2 bases, with 17 bases separating them. The CDR3 loop spans 17 amino acids. The CDR3: CASSLSISQVRPYEQYF. The CDR3 nucleotides read TGTGCCAGCAGTTTATCGATATCCCAGGTCCGCCCCTACGAGCAGTACTTC.

The chain employs TRBV5-4 and TRBJ1-1, with TRBD1 matching 9 bases. In germline, CDR1 is SGHNT, CDR2 YYREEE (reference sequence). The CDR3 has 13 amino acids. Unmatched junction bases numbered 2, after V lost 4 bases and J lost 4 bases. CDR3 sequence: CASSRTGVTEAFF. In nucleotides, the CDR3 is TGTGCCAGCAGCCGGACAGGGGTCACTGAAGCTTTCTTT.

The CDR3, as DNA: TGTGCCAGCCGCCAGAGTCAGCGAGTCGTGTACCAAGAGACCCAGTACTTC. It encodes CASRQSQRVVYQETQYF. The chain links TRBV2 to TRBJ2-5; D is ambiguous. The CDR3 loop spans 17 amino acids. Between the trimmed V and J ends, which lost 8 bases and 0 bases, there was a span of 22 bases. Germline loops: CDR1 SNHLY, CDR2 FYNNEI.

This clone was detected only a few times. The genes are TRBV6-5 and TRBJ2-7, with D tentatively TRBD1 (6 bases). This CDR3 has 15 amino acids. Trimming removed 10 bases at V and 2 bases at J, with 21 bases between. Germline V lookup: CDR1 MNHEY, CDR2 SVGAGI. CDR3 DNA: TGTGCCACGTCAAGAAGGGAAGGACAGACCTACGAGCAGTACTTC. As protein: CATSRREGQTYEQYF.

The chain recombines TRBV5-1 with TRBJ1-1; D is undetermined. The length of the CDR3 is 14 residues. V was shortened by 3 bases and J by 7 bases, with 16 bases between the two germline ends. Germline CDR1 and CDR2: SGHRS and YFSETQ. CDR3 sequence (DNA): TGCGCCAGCAGCTGGGGTGGGGAGTCCCTTGAAGCTTTCTTT. Translation: CASSWGGESLEAFF.

This clone was seen only once. The chain links TRBV6-5 to TRBJ2-2, with a possible D match to TRBD2 (5 bases). The CDR3 length is 14 residues. Looked up from germline, CDR1 is MNHEY and CDR2 is SVGAGI. V gave up 6 bases and J gave up 1 base, with 9 bases separating them. This CDR3 is CASRLRENTGELFF. The DNA for the CDR3 is TGTGCCAGCAGACTCCGGGAGAACACCGGGGAGCTGTTTTTT.

The chain couples TRBV5-1 to TRBJ2-3, with D possibly being TRBD1 or TRBD2 (5 bases each). Trimming removed 6 bases from V and 8 bases from J, with 22 bases in between. Looked up from germline, CDR1 is SGHRS and CDR2 is YFSETQ. There are 15 residues in the CDR3. The CDR3 DNA reads as TGCGCCAGCACCTCTGGGGGAATCCAAACGGGTACGCAGTATTTT. It specifies CASTSGGIQTGTQYF. Full variable domain (rest looked up from reference TRBV5-1 and TRBJ2-3): KAGVTQTPRYLIKTRGQQVTLSCSPISGHRSVSWYQQTPGQGLQFLFEYFSETQRNKGNFPGRFSGRQFSNSRSEMNVSTLELGDSALYLCASTSGGIQTGTQYFGPGTRLTVL.

The chain couples TRBV15 to TRBJ2-5; TRBD1 agrees at 9 bases. The germline V gene encodes CDR1 LNHNV and CDR2 YYDKDF (reference sequence). V shed 0 bases and J 5 bases; nucleotides not matched to a gene: 19. The CDR3 length is 20 residues. CDR3 region: CATSRDVGTGTGDKWETQYF. The CDR3 coding sequence is TGTGCCACCAGCAGAGATGTAGGGACAGGGACCGGCGACAAGTGGGAGACCCAGTACTTC.

The chain is built from TRBV20-1 and TRBJ2-4; no definite D call. V was shortened by 3 bases and J by 8 bases, with 5 bases between the two germline ends. The length of the CDR3 is 10 residues. Germline-derived CDR1 and CDR2 are DFQATT and SNEGSKA (reference sequence). The CDR3 DNA sequence: TGCAGTGCTAGTTACGACATTCAGTACTTC. It codes for CSASYDIQYF.

V gene TRBV19 combines with J gene TRBJ1-1; D not resolved. Trimming stripped 1 base from V and 1 base from J, with 4 bases between. The CDR3 is made up of 13 amino acids. CDR1 is LNHDA and CDR2 is SQIVND in the germline V gene (reference sequence). In DNA, the CDR3 is TGTGCCAGTAGTATAGCCCAGAACACTGAAGCTTTCTTT. Translating it yields CASSIAQNTEAFF.